The 8 T cell receptor beta chains given below trace back to one sample, sequenced in a study of T cells in Graves' hyperthyroidism and ophthalmopathy. From RNA transcripts, TCR beta CDR3 regions were amplified. The HTBI set primed first-round TCR CDR3 RT-PCR. TCRdb ran MiXCR on the multiplex PCR reads and lists one entry per CDR3 protein. The sample shows fewer than 450,000 distinct CDR3 sequences, roughly 18% of them seen only once. The sample was blood. All receptors derive from a man aged 18-30 years with Graves' ophthalmopathy.

This clonotype came up many times. V usage is TRBV11-2 and J usage is TRBJ1-5; D gene ambiguous. The CDR3 spans 13 residues. V was pared by 4 bases and J by 5 bases, with 9 bases between. CDR1 and CDR2 (germline): SGHAT, FQNNGV. The CDR3 nucleotides are TGTGCCAGCAGCTCCAATGGAGATCAGCCCCAGCATTTT. Amino acids: CASSSNGDQPQHF.

The chain joins TRBV6-1 to TRBJ1-5; 8 bases are shared with TRBD1. CDR3 length: 15 amino acids. Germline loops: CDR1 MNHNS, CDR2 SASEGT. J was trimmed by 2 bases and V by 6 bases; bases with no gene match: 6. The chain's CDR3 is CASSSDRGGNQPQHF. The CDR3 DNA reads TGTGCCAGCAGCTCCGACAGGGGTGGCAATCAGCCCCAGCATTTT.

The table lists this clonotype with many counts. The CDR3 DNA is TGCGCCAGCAGCGAGGTTATCTCCTACAATGAGCAGTTCTTC. It codes for CASSEVISYNEQFF. The gene calls are TRBV5-1 and TRBJ2-1, with unresolved D. CDR1 SGHRS and CDR2 YFSETQ come from the germline V gene. The CDR3 runs to 14 residues. Trimming took 4 bases from V and 0 from J, leaving 8 bases between them.

The table lists this clonotype with a few counts. V and J are TRBV19 and TRBJ1-1; a possible D gene is TRBD1 (5 bases). In germline, CDR1 is LNHDA, CDR2 SQIVND (reference sequence). The CDR3 is made up of 14 amino acids. Trimming left V 5 bases short and J 1 base short, with 11 bases between. The CDR3 reads CASSGGRPNTEAFF. In nucleotides, the CDR3 is TGTGCCAGTAGTGGGGGACGGCCGAACACTGAAGCTTTCTTT.

This clonotype was detected ten times or more. V is TRBV6-1 and J is TRBJ1-1; 11 bases are shared with TRBD1. This CDR3 is 16 amino acids long. The trim removed 5 bases at V and 0 bases at J, leaving 5 bases unmatched. Germline CDR1 MNHNS, CDR2 SASEGT. The CDR3 here is CASSPGTGGMNTEAFF. The CDR3 nucleotides read TGTGCCAGCAGTCCCGGGACAGGGGGAATGAACACTGAAGCTTTCTTT.

The rearrangement joins TRBV5-1 to TRBJ2-2; TRBD1 or TRBD2 may be the D gene (6 bases each). The V end lost 4 bases, the J end lost 4 bases, and 14 bases lay between the germline ends. The CDR3 consists of 15 residues. From germline, CDR1 is SGHRS and CDR2 YFSETQ. CDR3 in DNA: TGCGCCAGCAGCGTCACTCCGGGGGCCACCGGGGAGCTGTTTTTT. It yields the protein CASSVTPGATGELFF.

Details on this clonotype: A much larger clone lies one base from this, so it may be a read error. This likely comes from a read error, as the CDR3 has no conserved phenylalanine or tryptophan at its end. J is TRBJ2-7 and V is TRBV6-1; 8 bases line up with TRBD1. Germline values: CDR1 MNHNS, CDR2 SASEGT. V lost 6 bases, J lost 5 bases, and 9 bases stayed unmatched. CDR3 size: 14 residues. This CDR3 is CASSDRQGRDEQYL. As DNA, the CDR3 is TGTGCCAGCAGCGATCGACAGGGGCGCGACGAGCAGTACCTC.

The gene calls are TRBV19 and TRBJ2-4, with a tentative D call TRBD1 (6 bases). Germline V lookup: CDR1 LNHDA, CDR2 SQIVND (reference sequence). The CDR3 contains 19 residues. The ends were cut back, 4 bases at V and 0 bases at J, with 22 bases in the middle. This CDR3 reads CASSTSTGPSFLAKNIQYF. The DNA of the CDR3 is TGTGCCAGTAGTACATCTACAGGGCCGTCCTTTTTAGCCAAAAACATTCAGTACTTC.